This T cell receptor beta chain was captured by sequencing in a study of T cell changes during pregnancy in multiple sclerosis. V trimming: 3 bases; J trimming: 2 bases; junction bases outside the gene matches: 3. The CDR3 has 15 amino acids. Germline V gives CDR1 KGHSH, CDR2 LQKENI. Only a few counts were recorded for this clone. The assay was immunoSEQ multiplex PCR, and TCRdb's table has in-frame clones only and misses some. Seen here are tens of thousands of clones, almost 95% observed once, and the top ten hold less than 2.5%. This sequence originates from a female donor with multiple sclerosis, enrolled in a pregnancy study. J is TRBJ2-7 and V is TRBV18; 11 nucleotides agree with TRBD2. This sample comprised peripheral blood, obtained before pregnancy. The CDR3, as DNA: TGTGCCAGCTCACCCACTAGCGGGAGAACCTACGAGCAGTACTTC. This sequence encodes CASSPTSGRTYEQYF.